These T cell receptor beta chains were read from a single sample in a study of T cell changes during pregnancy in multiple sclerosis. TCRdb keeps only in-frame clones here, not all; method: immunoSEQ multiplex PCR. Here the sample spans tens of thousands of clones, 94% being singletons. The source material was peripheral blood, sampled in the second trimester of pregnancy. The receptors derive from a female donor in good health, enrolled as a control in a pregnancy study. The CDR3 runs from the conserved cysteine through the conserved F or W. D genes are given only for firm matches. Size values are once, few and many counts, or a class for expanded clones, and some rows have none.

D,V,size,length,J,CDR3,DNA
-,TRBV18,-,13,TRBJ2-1,CASSIGFYNEQFF,TGTGCCAGCTCAATTGGCTTCTACAATGAGCAGTTCTTC
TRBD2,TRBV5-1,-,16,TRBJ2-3,CASSLVPSGGEDTQYF,TGCGCCAGCAGCTTGGTTCCTAGCGGGGGGGAAGATACGCAGTATTTT
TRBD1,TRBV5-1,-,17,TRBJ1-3,CASSLAPTGLSGNTIYF,TGCGCCAGCAGCTTGGCACCGACAGGGTTAAGTGGAAACACCATATATTTT
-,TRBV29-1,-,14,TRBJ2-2,CSVEGRANTGELFF,TGCAGCGTTGAAGGCAGGGCTAACACCGGGGAGCTGTTTTTT
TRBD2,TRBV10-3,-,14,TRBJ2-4,CAISERREENIQYF,TGTGCCATCAGTGAGAGGCGGGAGGAAAACATTCAGTACTTC
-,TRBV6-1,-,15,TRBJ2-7,CASSEEAGYSYEQYF,TGTGCCAGCAGTGAAGAGGCAGGGTACTCCTACGAGCAGTACTTC
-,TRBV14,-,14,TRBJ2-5,CASSQVLGDETQYF,TGTGCCAGCAGCCAAGTTCTAGGGGATGAGACCCAGTACTTC
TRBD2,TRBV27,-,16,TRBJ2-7,CASSSLTSGRFYEQYF,TGTGCCAGCAGTTCTCTGACTAGCGGGAGATTCTACGAGCAGTACTTC
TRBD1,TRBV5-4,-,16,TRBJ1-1,CASRVWGQGSRTEAFF,TGTGCCAGCAGGGTGTGGGGACAGGGAAGCAGAACTGAAGCTTTCTTT
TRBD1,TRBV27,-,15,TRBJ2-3,CASSLGQGVTDTQYF,TGTGCCAGCAGTTTGGGACAGGGGGTCACAGATACGCAGTATTTT
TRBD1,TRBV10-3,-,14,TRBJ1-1,CAITETGGNTEAFF,TGTGCCATCACCGAGACAGGGGGGAACACTGAAGCTTTCTTT
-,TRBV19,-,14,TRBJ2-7,CASSHETGSYEQYF,TGTGCCAGTAGTCATGAAACCGGGAGCTACGAGCAGTACTTC
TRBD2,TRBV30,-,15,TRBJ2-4,CAWSGWGGPKNIQYF,TGTGCCTGGAGCGGCTGGGGAGGGCCCAAAAACATTCAGTACTTC
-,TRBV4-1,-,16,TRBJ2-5,CASSRGLLVLRETQYF,TGCGCCAGCAGCCGCGGGTTACTAGTCCTTCGAGAGACCCAGTACTTC
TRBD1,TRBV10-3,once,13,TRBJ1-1,CATGQGEDPEAFF,TGTGCCACCGGACAGGGGGAGGACCCTGAAGCTTTCTTT
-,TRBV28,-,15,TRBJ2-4,CASSLFRGAKNIQYF,TGTGCCAGCAGTTTATTTAGAGGGGCCAAAAACATTCAGTACTTC
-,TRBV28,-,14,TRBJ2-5,CASSRDSNKETQYF,TGTGCCAGCAGCAGAGACAGCAATAAAGAGACCCAGTACTTC